The TCR beta chain described here comes from a study of molecular identifiers for immune sequencing clone quantification. TCRdb itself ran the PCR reads through MiXCR, one entry per CDR3 protein. This table holds 40,000 or so distinct CDR3 sequences, around 21% found once. CDR3 size: 13 residues. Germline V gene sequence: CDR1 ENHRY, CDR2 SYGVKD. J gave up 1 base and V 9 bases, and 4 bases lay outside the gene matches. This clonotype has ten or more counts. The clonotype comes from a human donor in good health. Some libraries in this study had Jurkat cell RNA spiked in. Input material: naive CD8+ T cells from blood, with Jurkat cell RNA spiked in. Subset reported: FACS-sorted CD8+CD4-CCR7+CD45RA+ naive T cells. This chain links TRBV10-3 with TRBJ1-1; 8 nucleotides agree with TRBD1. The CDR3 loop reads CAISGTGNTEAFF. CDR3 sequence (DNA): TGTGCCATTTCCGGGACAGGGAACACTGAAGCTTTCTTT.